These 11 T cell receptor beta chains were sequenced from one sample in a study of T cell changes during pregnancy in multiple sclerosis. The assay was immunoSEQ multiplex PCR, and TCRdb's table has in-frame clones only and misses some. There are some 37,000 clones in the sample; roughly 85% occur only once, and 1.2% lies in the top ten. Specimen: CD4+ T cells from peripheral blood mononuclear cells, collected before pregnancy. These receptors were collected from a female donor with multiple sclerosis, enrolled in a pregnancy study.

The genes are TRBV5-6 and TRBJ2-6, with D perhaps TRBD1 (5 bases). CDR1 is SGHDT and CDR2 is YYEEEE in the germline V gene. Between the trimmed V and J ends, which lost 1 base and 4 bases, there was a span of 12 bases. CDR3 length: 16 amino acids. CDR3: CASSLWGVKGANVLTF. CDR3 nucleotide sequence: TGTGCCAGCAGCTTGTGGGGCGTTAAAGGGGCCAACGTCCTGACTTTC.

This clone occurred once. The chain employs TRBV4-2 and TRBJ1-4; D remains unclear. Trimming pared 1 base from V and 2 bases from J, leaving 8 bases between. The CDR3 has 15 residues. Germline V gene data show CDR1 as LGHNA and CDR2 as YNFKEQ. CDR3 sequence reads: CASSQGARTNEKLFF. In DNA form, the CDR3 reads TGTGCCAGCAGCCAAGGAGCCAGGACTAATGAAAAACTGTTTTTT.

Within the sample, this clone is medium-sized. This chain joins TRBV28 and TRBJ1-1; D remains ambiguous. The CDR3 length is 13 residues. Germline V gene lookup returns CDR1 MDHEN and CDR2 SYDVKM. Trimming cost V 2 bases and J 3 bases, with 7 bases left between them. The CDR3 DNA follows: TGTGCCAGCAGTTTAGGGGAGTACACTGAAGCTTTCTTT. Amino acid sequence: CASSLGEYTEAFF.

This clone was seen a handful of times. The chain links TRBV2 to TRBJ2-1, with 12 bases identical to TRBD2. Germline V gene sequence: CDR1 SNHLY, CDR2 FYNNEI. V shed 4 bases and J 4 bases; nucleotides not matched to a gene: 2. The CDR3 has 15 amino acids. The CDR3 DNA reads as TGTGCCAGCAGTGTGACTAGCGGGGGTTACAATGAGCAGTTCTTC. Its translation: CASSVTSGGYNEQFF.

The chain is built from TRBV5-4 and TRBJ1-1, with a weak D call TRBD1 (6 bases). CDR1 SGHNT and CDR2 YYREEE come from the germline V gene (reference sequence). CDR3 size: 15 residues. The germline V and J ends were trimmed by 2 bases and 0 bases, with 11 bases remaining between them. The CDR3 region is CASSFAGTMNTEAFF. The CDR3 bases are TGTGCCAGCAGCTTCGCAGGGACAATGAACACTGAAGCTTTCTTT.

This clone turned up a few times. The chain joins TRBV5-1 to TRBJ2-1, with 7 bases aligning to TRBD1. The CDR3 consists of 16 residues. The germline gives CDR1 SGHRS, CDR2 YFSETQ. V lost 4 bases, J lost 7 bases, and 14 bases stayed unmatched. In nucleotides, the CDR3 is TGCGCCAGCAGCAACAGGGGTTCGGGTGCGAGGAATGAGCAGTTCTTC. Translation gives CASSNRGSGARNEQFF.

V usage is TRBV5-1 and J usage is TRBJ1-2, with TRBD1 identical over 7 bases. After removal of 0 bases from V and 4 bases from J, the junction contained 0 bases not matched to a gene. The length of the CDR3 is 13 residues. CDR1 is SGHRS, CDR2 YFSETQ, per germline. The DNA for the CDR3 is TGCGCCAGCAGCTTGGACAGGGGCTATGGCTACACCTTC. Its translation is CASSLDRGYGYTF.

CDR3 sequence (DNA): TGTGCCAGCAGTTTAACACTAGACAAACAAGAGACCCAGTACTTC. It yields the protein CASSLTLDKQETQYF. V gene TRBV28 combines with J gene TRBJ2-5, with a weak D call TRBD2 (5 bases). The CDR3 has 15 amino acids. CDR1 is MDHEN, CDR2 SYDVKM, per germline. V lost 2 bases to trimming and J lost 2 bases, with 12 bases between them.

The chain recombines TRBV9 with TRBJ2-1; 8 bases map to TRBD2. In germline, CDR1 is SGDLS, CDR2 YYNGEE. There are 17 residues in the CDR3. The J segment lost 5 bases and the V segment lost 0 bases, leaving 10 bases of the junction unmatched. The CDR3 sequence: CASSVGLRAGVNNEQFF. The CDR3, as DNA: TGTGCCAGCAGCGTAGGTTTGAGAGCGGGAGTTAACAATGAGCAGTTCTTC.

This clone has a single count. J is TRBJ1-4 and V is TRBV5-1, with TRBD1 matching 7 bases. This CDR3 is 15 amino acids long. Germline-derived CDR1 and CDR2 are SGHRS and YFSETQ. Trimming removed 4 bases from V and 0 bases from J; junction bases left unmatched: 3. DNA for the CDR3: TGCGCCAGCAGCCGCGACAGGGCAACTAATGAAAAACTGTTTTTT. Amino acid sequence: CASSRDRATNEKLFF.

CDR3 bases: TGTGCCAGCAGCGAACCCCGGACCGGGAGCTCCTACAATGAGCAGTTCTTC. Translating it yields CASSEPRTGSSYNEQFF. V gene TRBV11-2 combines with J gene TRBJ2-1, with D perhaps TRBD2 (6 bases). Germline CDR1 SGHAT, CDR2 FQNNGV. Trimming took off 5 bases at V and 0 bases at J, with 17 bases between the two ends. This CDR3 is built from 17 residues. Together with reference TRBV11-2 and TRBJ2-1, the CDR3 gives the full variable domain: EAGVAQSPRYKIIEKRQSVAFWCNPISGHATLYWYQQILGQGPKLLIQFQNNGVVDDSQLPKDRFSAERLKGVDSTLKIQPAKLEDSAVYLCASSEPRTGSSYNEQFFGPGTRLTVL.